The 15 T cell receptor beta chains in this list originate from one sample, sequenced in a study of blood T cell repertoires in COVID-19. Generated by immunoSEQ multiplex PCR, the TCRdb table keeps only in-frame clones and is missing some. The sample consists of about 250,000 clones, about 89% of them appearing once. The sample comprised PBMCs or T cells enriched from blood (not recorded which). The receptor set was obtained from a man aged 35-49 years who had recovered from COVID-19.

The chain joins TRBV27 to TRBJ2-5; TRBD2 matches at 11 bases. V lost 0 bases and J lost 5; bases outside the gene matches: 8. The CDR3 covers 17 residues. Germline-derived CDR1 and CDR2 are MNHEY and SMNVEV (reference sequence). CDR3 DNA sequence: TGTGCCAGCAGTTTATCAAGAGGGGTAGCGGGGGGGGAGACCCAGTACTTC. Translation gives CASSLSRGVAGGETQYF.

The rearrangement joins TRBV20-1 to TRBJ2-2; possibly TRBD1 for D (6 bases). The CDR3 length is 17 residues. CDR1 is DFQATT, CDR2 SNEGSKA, per germline (reference sequence). V was trimmed by 3 bases and J by 3 bases, leaving 20 bases between them. CDR3 residues: CSASGGVRVGYTGELFF. CDR3 coding DNA: TGCAGTGCTAGTGGGGGCGTAAGGGTTGGGTACACCGGGGAGCTGTTTTTT.

This chain joins TRBV3-1 (or the pseudogene TRBV3-2) and TRBJ2-3, with 12 bases that match TRBD2. The germline gives CDR1 LGHDT, CDR2 YNNKEL (reference sequence). This CDR3 is 16 amino acids long. The junction had 8 bases not matched to a gene; V was cut back by 4 bases and J by 6 bases. The CDR3 spells CASSLIGTSGRDTQYF. The DNA of the CDR3 is TGTGCCAGCAGCCTCATAGGGACTAGCGGGCGGGATACGCAGTATTTT.

The chain couples TRBV7-2 to TRBJ2-3, with D possibly being TRBD1 (6 bases). CDR1 and CDR2 (germline): SGHTA, FQGNSA. Deletions cut 5 bases from V and 4 bases from J, with 19 bases between. The CDR3 has 16 residues. The DNA for the CDR3 is TGTGCCAGCAGCCAGGTCAGGGGTCTAGGCGCAGATACGCAGTATTTT. Its protein is CASSQVRGLGADTQYF.

The chain is built from TRBV30 and TRBJ2-1, with D possibly matching TRBD2 (7 bases). The V end was cut by 4 bases, the J end by 0 bases, with 13 bases between. The CDR3 consists of 15 residues. In germline, CDR1 is GTSNPN, CDR2 SVGIG (reference sequence). CDR3 bases: TGTGCCTGGATTGGGGGGGCGAGCTCCTACAATGAGCAGTTCTTC. This encodes CAWIGGASSYNEQFF.

The chain is built from TRBV4-1 and TRBJ2-5, with TRBD1 matching 8 bases. Trimming at V came to 4 bases and at J to 4 bases, leaving 11 bases not matched to a gene. Germline V gene sequence: CDR1 MGHRA, CDR2 YSYEKL. The CDR3 has 16 residues. CDR3 protein: CASSPGVDRVRETQYF. The CDR3, as DNA: TGCGCCAGCAGCCCCGGTGTGGACAGGGTACGAGAGACCCAGTACTTC.

The chain combines TRBV7-8 with TRBJ2-5, with a possible D match to TRBD1 (6 bases). The V and J ends lost 0 bases and 5 bases respectively, with 13 bases between them. The CDR3 extends over 15 amino acids. Germline CDR1 SGHVS, CDR2 FQNEAQ. The CDR3 here is CASSLAGQGTETQYF. The DNA of the CDR3 is TGTGCCAGCAGCTTAGCGGGCCAGGGGACGGAGACCCAGTACTTC.

V gene TRBV29-1 combines with J gene TRBJ2-3; TRBD2 aligns across 13 bases. V was clipped by 6 bases and J by 2 bases; unmatched bases: 8. Germline-derived CDR1 and CDR2 are SQVTM and ANQGSEA. The CDR3 sequence is 16 residues long. The CDR3 spells CSVYSGLAGDTDTQYF. CDR3 sequence (DNA): TGCAGCGTCTATAGTGGACTAGCGGGGGACACAGATACGCAGTATTTT.

CDR3 coding DNA: TGTGCCAGCAGCTTTCGGGGGGCCGAAGCCGGGGAGCTGTTTTTT. This sequence encodes CASSFRGAEAGELFF. The rearrangement joins TRBV5-4 to TRBJ2-2; a weak D match, TRBD2 (7 bases). The CDR3 length is 15 residues. Per germline, CDR1 SGHNT and CDR2 YYREEE (reference sequence). Trimming removed 2 bases from V and 6 bases from J, with 14 bases in between.

This clone has a single count. The chain uses TRBV28 and TRBJ2-1, with 13 bases identical to TRBD2. Germline V CDR1 and CDR2: MDHEN, SYDVKM. The CDR3 has 17 amino acids. The trim removed 7 bases at V and 4 bases at J, leaving 10 bases unmatched. The CDR3 coding sequence is TGTGCCAGCACCCCGGGACTAGCGGGACCACGGTACAATGAGCAGTTCTTC. Translation: CASTPGLAGPRYNEQFF.

The CDR3 DNA is TGTGCCAGCAGCTCCTCCGAGGATTATCACTATGGCTACACCTTC. This sequence encodes CASSSSEDYHYGYTF. V and J are TRBV7-9 and TRBJ1-2, with D unclear. Looked up from germline, CDR1 is SEHNR and CDR2 is FQNEAQ (reference sequence). The CDR3 covers 15 residues. Deletions cut 4 bases from V and 3 bases from J, with 15 bases between.

Concerning this clone: This sample includes further DNA sequences coding for the same CDR3. V is TRBV29-1 and J is TRBJ1-1; 7 bases fit TRBD1. The trim removed 3 bases at V and 2 bases at J, leaving 3 bases unmatched. The CDR3 is made up of 13 amino acids. The germline V gene has CDR1 SQVTM and CDR2 ANQGSEA. The CDR3 DNA is TGCAGCGTTGATAGGGGGCTTAACACTGAAGCTTTCTTT. Translated: CSVDRGLNTEAFF.

As for this clone: The identical CDR3 is also encoded by other nucleotide sequences in the sample. The V gene is TRBV7-2, the J gene TRBJ2-7; no firm D call. CDR1 and CDR2 (germline): SGHTA, FQGNSA. V was cut by 3 bases and J by 1 base, with 7 bases left in between. The CDR3 has 13 amino acids. The CDR3 coding sequence is TGTGCCAGCAGCTTCGGCGGTTCCTACGAGCAGTACTTC. Translation: CASSFGGSYEQYF.

V and J are TRBV30 and TRBJ1-6; weak D call: TRBD1 (6 bases). The CDR3 totals 13 residues. Germline CDR1 is GTSNPN and CDR2 is SVGIG (reference sequence). Between the trimmed V and J ends, which lost 3 bases and 9 bases, there was a span of 12 bases. In DNA form, the CDR3 reads TGTGCCTGGAGAGTGGGGGCCGGTTCACCCCTCCACTTT. Amino acid sequence: CAWRVGAGSPLHF.

This clone was detected only once. The chain combines TRBV14 with TRBJ2-5, with D perhaps TRBD2 (5 bases). Germline assignment: CDR1 SGHDN and CDR2 FVKESK. The CDR3 is made up of 17 amino acids. Trimming cost V 1 base and J 2 bases, with 17 bases left between them. The CDR3 loop reads CASSQVMASLGQETQYF. Written as DNA, the CDR3 is TGTGCCAGCAGCCAAGTGATGGCTAGCTTGGGGCAAGAGACCCAGTACTTC.